This entry concerns a single TCR beta chain. This specimen comes from a study of blood T cell repertoires in COVID-19. In the authors' methods: Reference gene primer amplification yielded estimated nucleated cell counts. TCRdb keeps only in-frame clones here, not all; method: immunoSEQ multiplex PCR. The V and J calls and clone size are taken from that table; D and trimming were inferred from the DNA. This table has approximately 280,000 clones, roughly 89% appearing once. V was pared by 4 bases and J by 10 bases, with 15 bases of the junction left unmatched. This CDR3 is built from 14 residues. The germline CDR1 and CDR2 sequences are GTSNPN and SVGIG (reference sequence).

This TCR derives from a man aged 45-60 years with acute or convalescent COVID-19. V and J are TRBV30 and TRBJ1-1, with TRBD1 matching 7 bases. Material: peripheral blood. The CDR3, as DNA: TGTGCCTGGACCATACAGGGGTCGGGGGGGAGAGCTTTCTTT. Translation: CAWTIQGSGGRAFF.